This T cell receptor beta chain was captured in a study of T cell changes during pregnancy in multiple sclerosis. The CDR3 consists of 15 residues. Deletions cut 8 bases from V and 0 bases from J, with 16 bases between. CDR1 and CDR2 (germline): GTSNPN, SVGIG (reference sequence). The assay was immunoSEQ multiplex PCR, and TCRdb's table has in-frame clones only and misses some. Altogether approximately 100,000 clones are present, roughly nine tenths being singletons, with the ten largest covering roughly 2.3%. This chain connects TRBV30 to TRBJ2-2, with D maybe TRBD2 (6 bases). This clonotype was obtained from a female donor in good health, enrolled as a control in a pregnancy study. Sequences were derived from peripheral blood, sampled after pregnancy. CDR3 in amino acids: CARTKAGTNTGELFF. The CDR3, as DNA: TGTGCCCGTACGAAAGCGGGCACGAACACCGGGGAGCTGTTTTTT.